The 13 T cell receptor beta chains below come from one sample, sequenced in a study of molecular identifiers for immune sequencing clone quantification. TCRdb re-called the PCR reads with MiXCR, one entry per CDR3 protein. The sample comprises fewer than 350,000 distinct CDR3 sequences, about a quarter of which are singletons, and roughly 0.7% rests with the top ten. The specimen was naive CD8+ T cells from blood, with Jurkat cell RNA spiked in. Regarding subset: FACS-sorted CD8+CD4-CCR7+CD45RA+ naive T cells. The origin of the receptors is a human donor in good health. Some libraries in this study had Jurkat cell RNA spiked in.

At least ten counts were recorded for this clonotype. A junction end diverges from the germline sequence, so it may reflect a read error. The rearrangement links TRBV4-3 to TRBJ2-2; 8 bases fit TRBD2. Germline V gene lookup returns CDR1 LGHNA and CDR2 YSLEER. The CDR3 is made up of 15 amino acids. The CDR3 loop is CASSLAGRATGELFF. The CDR3 nucleotides are TGTGCCAGCAGCTTAGCGGGAAGGGCCACCGGGGAGCTGTTTTTT.

This clonotype has more than one count but fewer than ten. J is TRBJ1-5 and V is TRBV20-1; TRBD1 might be the D (5 bases). The V and J ends lost 4 bases and 0 bases respectively, with 16 bases between them. The CDR3 runs to 16 residues. Germline CDR1 DFQATT, CDR2 SNEGSKA (reference sequence). CDR3 sequence (DNA): TGCAGTGCTACACCCGGACGGGGGAGTAGCAATCAGCCCCAGCATTTT. Its protein product is CSATPGRGSSNQPQHF.

In its sample, this clonotype was seen many times. The V and J genes are TRBV7-2 and TRBJ2-1, with 9 bases fitting TRBD1. Trimming at V came to 1 base and at J to 8 bases, leaving 9 bases not matched to a gene. Germline CDR1 is SGHTA and CDR2 is FQGNSA. The CDR3 extends over 16 amino acids. This CDR3 reads CASSLDGTGTFHEQFF. CDR3 nucleotide sequence: TGTGCCAGCAGCTTAGATGGGACAGGGACGTTCCATGAGCAGTTCTTC.

Many counts were recorded for this clonotype. The chain links TRBV6-2 or TRBV6-3 to TRBJ1-5; tentative D call: TRBD1 (5 bases). V lost 2 bases and J 4 bases, leaving 9 bases between the germline ends. The CDR3 runs 14 residues. The germline V gene has CDR1 MNHEY and CDR2 SVGEGT. Here the CDR3 DNA reads TGTGCCAGCAGTTACCTAGACAGAAATCAGCCCCAGCATTTT. It specifies CASSYLDRNQPQHF.

About this clonotype itself: Mismatch with germline at one junction end may stem from a read error. The gene calls are TRBV12-3 or TRBV12-4 and TRBJ2-3; 7 bases match TRBD2. CDR3 length equals 17 residues. CDR3 nucleotide sequence: TGTGCCAGCAGCAATTTCTGGGCGGGAGAGCTCACTGATACGCAGTGTTTT. Amino acid sequence: CASSNFWAGELTDTQCF.

Details on this clonotype: This may be a read error: a much more frequent sequence differs by one nucleotide. The V and J genes are TRBV9 and TRBJ1-5, with D uncertain. Trimming took 0 bases from V and 1 from J, leaving 5 bases between them. Germline V gives CDR1 SGDLS, CDR2 YYNGEE. CDR3 length: 14 residues. Written as DNA, the CDR3 is TGTGCCAGCAGCGTAGGAGGGAGCAATCAGCCCCAGCATTTT. Amino acid sequence: CASSVGGSNQPQHF.

This clonotype appeared a few times. DNA for the CDR3: TGTGCCACCAGATCAGGCGGGAACACCGGGGAGCTGTTTTTT. It yields the protein CATRSGGNTGELFF. V is TRBV24-1 and J is TRBJ2-2; D gene unclear. The CDR3 has 14 residues. V lost 7 bases and J 1 base, leaving 9 bases between the germline ends. CDR1 KGHDR and CDR2 SFDVKD come from the germline V gene.

About this clonotype itself: A much larger clonotype is one base distant, so this may be a read error. The chain carries TRBV12-3 or TRBV12-4 and TRBJ2-4; a weak D match, TRBD2 (5 bases). The CDR3 consists of 18 residues. In nucleotides, the CDR3 is TGTGCCAGCAGCCGAGTAGGGTCCGAAAGTCTAGCCAAAAACATTCGGTACTTC. Protein sequence: CASSRVGSESLAKNIRYF.

Points on this clonotype: Being one base from a much bigger clone, this may be a read error. As DNA, the CDR3 is TGCGCCAGCAGCCCGAGAGGGGGGTTTTACAGTGAGCAGTTCTTC. Its translation is CASSPRGGFYSEQFF. The chain has TRBV5-1 and TRBJ2-1; the D gene could be TRBD1 or TRBD2 (6 bases each). Per the germline V gene, CDR1 is SGHRS and CDR2 is YFSETQ. The CDR3 has 15 amino acids.

The chain carries TRBV11-2 and TRBJ2-5; D is undetermined. The germline gives CDR1 SGHAT, CDR2 FQNNGV. This CDR3 contains 14 residues. The V end was cut by 3 bases, the J end by 5 bases, with 13 bases between. CDR3 nucleotides: TGTGCCAGCAGCTTGTTCTCTTCCCCCGAGACCCAGTACTTC. It yields the protein CASSLFSSPETQYF.

The chain combines TRBV2 with TRBJ2-7, with a weak D call TRBD1 (6 bases). The CDR3 extends over 14 amino acids. The germline CDR1 and CDR2 sequences are SNHLY and FYNNEI. V lost 1 base and J lost 3, with 10 bases in between. The CDR3 sequence: CASSEGTAYYEQYF. CDR3 nucleotides: TGTGCCAGCAGTGAAGGGACAGCTTACTACGAGCAGTACTTC.

To note about this clonotype: Just one base apart from a much larger clone, this may be a read error. This chain connects TRBV29-1 to TRBJ2-2, with TRBD1 as a possible D gene (5 bases). Germline CDR1 is SQVTM and CDR2 is ANQGSEA. The CDR3 is made up of 13 amino acids. V was trimmed by 4 bases and J by 3 bases, leaving 9 bases between them. The CDR3 reads CSVGDRDTGELFF. The CDR3 coding sequence is TGCAGCGTTGGTGACAGAGACACCGGGGAGCTGTTTTTT.

The rearrangement links TRBV7-9 to TRBJ1-1; a weak D match, TRBD1 (5 bases). V gave up 11 bases and J gave up 6 bases, with 16 bases separating them. Germline values: CDR1 SEHNR, CDR2 FQNEAQ (reference sequence). The CDR3 loop spans 12 amino acids. The CDR3 DNA reads TGTGCCGGCACAATACCGGGGGCTGAAGCTTTCTTT. This translates into CAGTIPGAEAFF.